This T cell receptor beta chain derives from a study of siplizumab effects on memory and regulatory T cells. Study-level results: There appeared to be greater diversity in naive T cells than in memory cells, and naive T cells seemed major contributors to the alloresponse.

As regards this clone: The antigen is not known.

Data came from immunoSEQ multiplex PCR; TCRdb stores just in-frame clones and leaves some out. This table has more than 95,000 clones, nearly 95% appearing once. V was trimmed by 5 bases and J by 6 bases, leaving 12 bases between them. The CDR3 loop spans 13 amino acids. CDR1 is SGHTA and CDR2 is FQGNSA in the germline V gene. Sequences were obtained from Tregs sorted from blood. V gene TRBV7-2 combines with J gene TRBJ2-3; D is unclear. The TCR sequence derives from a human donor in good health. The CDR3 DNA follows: TGTGCCAGCAGCCCACCCCGTCGGGATACGCAGTATTTT. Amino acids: CASSPPRRDTQYF.